Listed below are T cell receptor beta chains from one sample, sequenced in a study of cytomegalovirus exposure and HLA in healthy donors. Repertoires were generated with immunoSEQ multiplex PCR, while TCRdb's copy carries only in-frame clones and drops some. The sample shows some 190,000 clones, about 87% of them seen only once. Sequenced: PBMCs. The receptors were sampled from a woman aged 18-29 years in good health and CMV-seronegative. Each CDR3 is given with its conserved first and last residue. D genes are given only for firm matches. Size is omitted from some rows. Given values are once, few, many or a class for expanded clones.

d_call	j_call	clone_size	v_call	cdr3_nt	cdr3_aa
TRBD2	TRBJ2-7	once	TRBV4-1	TGCGCCAGCAGCCAAGAAGGCACCGGACTAGGGGCCGGGCAGTACTTC	CASSQEGTGLGAGQYF
TRBD1	TRBJ2-7	-	TRBV4-1	TGCGCCAGCAGCCAGATGGGAGGACAGGGGGCCAGCTCCTACGAGCAGTACTTC	CASSQMGGQGASSYEQYF
TRBD2	TRBJ2-3	-	TRBV5-8	TGTGCCAGCAGCTTGGGACTAGCGGGGAACACAGATACGCAGTATTTT	CASSLGLAGNTDTQYF
TRBD2	TRBJ2-2	-	TRBV5-4	TGTGCCAGCAGCCGTCCTAGCGGGGGCACCGGGGAGCTGTTTTTT	CASSRPSGGTGELFF
-	TRBJ1-5	-	TRBV30	TGTGCCCTCGGAGGGAGGGAGGGTCAGCCCCAGCATTTT	CALGGREGQPQHF
TRBD1	TRBJ1-5	-	TRBV30	TGCGCCTGGAGGGACAGCTTCTATAGCAATCAGCCCCAGCATTTT	CAWRDSFYSNQPQHF
-	TRBJ1-3	-	TRBV12-2	TGTGCAAGTCGCTTATCACTCCGGTACGGAAACACCATATATTTT	CASRLSLRYGNTIYF
TRBD2	TRBJ2-1	-	TRBV9	TGTGCCAGCAGCGAACCCGGGACTAGCGGGAGGGGCTCCTACAATGAGCAGTTCTTC	CASSEPGTSGRGSYNEQFF
-	TRBJ2-2	-	TRBV11-2	TGTGCCAGCAGCTTAGATTTACTGGGGGAGCTGTTTTTT	CASSLDLLGELFF
-	TRBJ2-3	-	TRBV5-4	TGTGCCAGCGGTATGGAGGGCGTCCCAGATACGCAGTATTTT	CASGMEGVPDTQYF
TRBD1	TRBJ2-7	-	TRBV6-6	TGTGCCAGCAGCCCCGGGACAGGCCTTTCCTACGAGCAGTACTTC	CASSPGTGLSYEQYF
-	TRBJ2-3	-	TRBV2	TGTGCCAGCCGCCGACCATACGGGGGAGAGGCAGATACGCAGTATTTT	CASRRPYGGEADTQYF
-	TRBJ1-1	once	TRBV30	TGTGCCTGGGGAAGAGTAGGCCGACAGAACACTGAAGCTTTCTTT	CAWGRVGRQNTEAFF